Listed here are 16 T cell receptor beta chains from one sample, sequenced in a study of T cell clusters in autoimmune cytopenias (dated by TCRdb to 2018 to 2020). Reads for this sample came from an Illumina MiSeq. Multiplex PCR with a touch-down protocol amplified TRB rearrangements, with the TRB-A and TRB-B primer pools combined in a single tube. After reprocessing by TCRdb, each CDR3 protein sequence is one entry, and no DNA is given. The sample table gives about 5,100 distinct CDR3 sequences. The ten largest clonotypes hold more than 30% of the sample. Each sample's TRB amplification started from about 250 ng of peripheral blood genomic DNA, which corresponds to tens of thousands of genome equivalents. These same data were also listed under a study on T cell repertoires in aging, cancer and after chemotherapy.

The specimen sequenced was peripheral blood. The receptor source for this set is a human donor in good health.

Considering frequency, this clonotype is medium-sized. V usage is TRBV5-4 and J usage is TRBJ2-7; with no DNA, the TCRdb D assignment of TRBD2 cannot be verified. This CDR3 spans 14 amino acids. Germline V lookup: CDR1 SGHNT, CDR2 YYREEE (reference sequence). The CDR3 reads CASSSSGATYEQYF.

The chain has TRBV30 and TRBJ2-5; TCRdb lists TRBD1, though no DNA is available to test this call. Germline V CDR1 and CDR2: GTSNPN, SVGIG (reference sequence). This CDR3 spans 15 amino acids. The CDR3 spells CAWSVGGGIGETQYF.

The CDR3 spells CASSPQQDNYGYTF. The J gene is TRBJ1-2, the V gene TRBV18; without DNA, the TCRdb call of TRBD1 cannot be checked. This CDR3 is built from 14 residues. Germline CDR1 reads KGHSH; CDR2 reads LQKENI.

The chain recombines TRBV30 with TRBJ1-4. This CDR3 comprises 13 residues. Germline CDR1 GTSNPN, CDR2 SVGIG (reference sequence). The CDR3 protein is CAWRVAEGEKLFF.

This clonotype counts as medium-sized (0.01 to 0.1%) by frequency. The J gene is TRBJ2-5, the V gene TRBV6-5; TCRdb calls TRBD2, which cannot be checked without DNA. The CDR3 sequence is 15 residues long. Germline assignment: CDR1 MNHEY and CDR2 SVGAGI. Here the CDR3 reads CASSYSGGERETQYF.

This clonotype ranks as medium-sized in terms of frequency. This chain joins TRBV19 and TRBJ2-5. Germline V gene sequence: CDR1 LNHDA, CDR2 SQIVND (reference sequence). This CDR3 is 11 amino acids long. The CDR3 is CASSIDGTQYF.

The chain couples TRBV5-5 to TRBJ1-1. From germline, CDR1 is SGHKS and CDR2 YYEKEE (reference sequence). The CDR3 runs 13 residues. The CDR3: CASSLIFDTEAFF.

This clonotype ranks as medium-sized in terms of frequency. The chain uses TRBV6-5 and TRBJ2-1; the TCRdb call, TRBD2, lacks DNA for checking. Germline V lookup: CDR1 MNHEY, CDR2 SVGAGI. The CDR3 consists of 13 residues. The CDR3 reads CASSLLAGGHKFF.

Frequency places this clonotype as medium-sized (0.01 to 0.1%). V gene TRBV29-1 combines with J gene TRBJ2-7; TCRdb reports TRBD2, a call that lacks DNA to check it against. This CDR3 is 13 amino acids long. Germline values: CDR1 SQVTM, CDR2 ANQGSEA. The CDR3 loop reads CSVGLAGAHGQYF.

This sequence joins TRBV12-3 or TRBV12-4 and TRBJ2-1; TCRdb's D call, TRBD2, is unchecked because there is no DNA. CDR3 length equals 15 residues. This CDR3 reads CASSWEGIIYNEQFF.

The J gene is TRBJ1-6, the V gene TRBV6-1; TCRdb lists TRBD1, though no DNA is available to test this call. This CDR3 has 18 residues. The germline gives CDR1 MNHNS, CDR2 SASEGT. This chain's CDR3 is CASSFSGTATNLNSPLHF.

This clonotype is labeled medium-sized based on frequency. CDR3: CASSPVVDPYNEQFF. The V gene is TRBV18, the J gene TRBJ2-1. CDR1 and CDR2 (germline): KGHSH, LQKENI. The CDR3 length is 15 residues. The full variable domain, with the rest looked up from reference TRBV18 and TRBJ2-1, is NAGVMQNPRHLVRRRGQEARLRCSPMKGHSHVYWYRQLPEEGLKFMVYLQKENIIDESGMPKERFSAEFPKEGPSILRIQQVVRGDSAAYFCASSPVVDPYNEQFFGPGTRLTVL.

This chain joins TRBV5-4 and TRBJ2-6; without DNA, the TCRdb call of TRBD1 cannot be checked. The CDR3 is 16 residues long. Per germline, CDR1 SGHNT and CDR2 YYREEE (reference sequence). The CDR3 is CASSSIQGTGANVLTF. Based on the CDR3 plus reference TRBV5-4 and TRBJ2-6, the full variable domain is ETGVTQSPTHLIKTRGQQVTLRCSSQSGHNTVSWYQQALGQGPQFIFQYYREEENGRGNFPPRFSGLQFPNYSSELNVNALELDDSALYLCASSSIQGTGANVLTFGAGSRLTVL.

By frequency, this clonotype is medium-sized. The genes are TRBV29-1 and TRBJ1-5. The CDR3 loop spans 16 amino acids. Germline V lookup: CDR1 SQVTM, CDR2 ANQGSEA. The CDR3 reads CSVEKRWQVFNQPQHF.

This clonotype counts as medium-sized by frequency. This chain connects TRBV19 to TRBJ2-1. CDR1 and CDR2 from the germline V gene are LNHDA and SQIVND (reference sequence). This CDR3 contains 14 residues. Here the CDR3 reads CASSPQAAYNEQFF.

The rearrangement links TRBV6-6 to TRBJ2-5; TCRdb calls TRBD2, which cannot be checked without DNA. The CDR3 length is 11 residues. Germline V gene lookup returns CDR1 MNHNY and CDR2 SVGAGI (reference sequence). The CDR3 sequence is CASRDWEAQYF.